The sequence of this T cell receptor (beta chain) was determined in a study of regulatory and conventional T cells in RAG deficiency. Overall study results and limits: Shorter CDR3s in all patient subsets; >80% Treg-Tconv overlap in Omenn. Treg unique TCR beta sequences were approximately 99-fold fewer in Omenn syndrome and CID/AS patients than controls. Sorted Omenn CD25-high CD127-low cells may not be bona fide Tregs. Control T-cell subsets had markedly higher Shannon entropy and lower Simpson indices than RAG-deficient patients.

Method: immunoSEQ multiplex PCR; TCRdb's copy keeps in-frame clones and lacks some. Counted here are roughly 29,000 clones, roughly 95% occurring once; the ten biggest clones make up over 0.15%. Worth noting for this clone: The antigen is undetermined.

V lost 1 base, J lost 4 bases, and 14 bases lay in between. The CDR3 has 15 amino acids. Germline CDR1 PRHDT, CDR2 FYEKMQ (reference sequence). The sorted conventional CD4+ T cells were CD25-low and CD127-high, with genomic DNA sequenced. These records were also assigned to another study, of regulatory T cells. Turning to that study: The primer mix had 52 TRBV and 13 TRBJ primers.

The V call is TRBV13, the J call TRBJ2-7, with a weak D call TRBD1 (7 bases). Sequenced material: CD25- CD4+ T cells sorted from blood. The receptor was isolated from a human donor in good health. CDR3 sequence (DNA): TGTGCCAGCAGCTTAGCTCCGACAGGGAGGTACGAGCAGTACTTC. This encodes CASSLAPTGRYEQYF. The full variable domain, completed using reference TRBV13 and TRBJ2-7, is AAGVIQSPRHLIKEKRETATLKCYPIPRHDTVYWYQQGPGQDPQFLISFYEKMQSDKGSIPDRFSAQQFSDYHSELNMSSLELGDSALYFCASSLAPTGRYEQYFGPGTRLTVT.